Reported below is one T cell receptor beta chain. Its specific antigen is unknown. The sample holds no much larger clone one base away, and base qualities are not on file. This entry is derived from a study of neoadjuvant anti-PD-1 for oral cavity cancer (dated by TCRdb to about 2021). Background on the whole study: Before curative-intent surgical resection, most patients were given three to four biweekly doses of nivolumab at 3 mg/kg. There were more than nine patients in the parent correlative cohort, and the response rate was less than 40%. Patients with complete response, partial response or stable disease by RECIST 1.1 were defined as responders, whereas patients with progression were defined as non-responders. For patients who did not progress, a fourth nivolumab dose was given around day 43, followed by definitive surgical resection on days 50-56.

Broad study findings and their caveats: Only a few patients per response group were included in the TCR analyses, and the authors called for validation in larger cohorts. Higher pretreatment blood Treg/Th17 ratios correlated with higher pretreatment blood TCRbeta clonality and lower post-treatment tumor TCRbeta clonality. After neoadjuvant nivolumab, significantly higher T cell clonality (Gini index) was found within PBMCs in non-responders than in responders.

For deep sequencing, PBMC libraries mostly used roughly 470 ng of input genomic DNA, with six replicates for each sample. TCRbeta libraries were prepared with the immunoSEQ hsTCRbeta kit according to the manufacturer's instructions. Sequencing of the completed libraries took place using an Illumina NovaSeq 6000 S4 flow cell after they had been pooled to roughly 2.9 nM. The paper's processing steps were these. The immunoSEQ Analyzer was used for raw data preprocessing and quality control. The analysis was limited to productive rearrangements, and each clonotype was defined by a unique CDR3 amino acid sequence. Repertoire clonality was estimated as the Gini-Simpson index, which was computed with the R package tcR. Gini indices were compared with Student's t test, and associations with tumor size change were assessed by Pearson correlation. What TCRdb holds here is the immuneACCESS table cut down to in-frame rearrangements. Part of the clones is not present; checked against another copy, under half of the missing clones reflect an unresolved V gene, and the others are unexplained. The V and J calls and the clone size are those of that table, but D and trimming were determined from the DNA. In this sample the table shows over 13,000 clones, 70% of which occur a single time. Of the sample, approximately 2% is held by the ten largest clones.

The intended sense of this specimen's time point label: before neoadjuvant nivolumab. The patients had newly diagnosed stage II-IVA oral cavity squamous cell carcinoma and had not received any prior systemic or radiation treatment. The cohort was composed of patients with HPV-negative, locally advanced oral cavity squamous cell carcinoma. Peripheral blood mononuclear cells were analyzed directly, without maintenance or expansion in culture. Samples were obtained from a longitudinal correlative study of a single-arm phase II trial of neoadjuvant nivolumab in oral cavity squamous cell carcinoma. Genomic DNA-based TCRbeta sequencing was performed on subject-matched pre- and post-treatment PBMCs and tumors from three responders and three non-responders. Peripheral blood mononuclear cells were drawn once before nivolumab treatment and a second time after treatment, when surgery took place. Genomic DNA was isolated from PBMCs using the Maxwell RSC DNA from Cells kit.

For CDR1 and CDR2, the germline V gene lists SGHTA and FQGNSA. V is cut by 1 base and J by 10 bases, and the space between the germline ends is 26 bases. The CDR3, cysteine through phenylalanine, is 19 amino acids long. Here the CDR3 DNA is all that survives: 57 bases in frame from base 1. The sequence came from a person aged 35-79 years with oral cavity squamous cell carcinoma. The chain is encoded by TRBV7-2 joined to TRBJ1-6, and perhaps TRBD1 as D gene, on 6 matching bases. The material sequenced was PBMCs, taken before nivolumab (anti-PD-1) treatment. In nucleotides, the sequence is TGTGCCAGCAGCTTAGGGGGGGCACCCTTGACGCTTGTAGGGTCACCCCTCCACTTT. This sequence encodes CASSLGGAPLTLVGSPLHF.